Below are 29 T cell receptor beta chains sequenced from a single sample in a study of CD8 T cells in Susac syndrome (dated by TCRdb to about 2019). Library preparation employed the immunoSEQ multiplex PCR assay. RNA was extracted using the RNeasy kit, and roughly 0.5 to 1 microgram was reverse transcribed with random hexamers. Starting from the raw public reads, TCRdb applied fastp trimming at Q25, assembled clones with MiXCR and retained in-frame beta chains. One record per CDR3 amino acid sequence lists the most common genes and DNA. The table for this sample lists roughly 190,000 distinct CDR3 sequences; nearly 97% of them were counted only once. The top ten constitute roughly 0.098% of the sample. Sequencing was carried out using CD4+ T cells from PBMCs. Receptors originate from a human donor with Susac syndrome.

J is TRBJ1-1 and V is TRBV30; no clear D. Germline CDR1 reads GTSNPN; CDR2 reads SVGIG (reference sequence). The CDR3 is 10 amino acids. Trimming stripped 2 bases from V and 4 bases from J, with 2 bases between. CDR3: CAWSRTEAFF. The CDR3 DNA reads as TGTGCCTGGAGTCGCACTGAAGCTTTCTTT.

V is TRBV20-1 and J is TRBJ2-5, with 7 bases aligning to TRBD2. CDR1 DFQATT and CDR2 SNEGSKA come from the germline V gene (reference sequence). With 6 bases clipped from V and 0 bases from J, the junction kept 7 bases outside the gene matches. This CDR3 contains 14 residues. CDR3 amino acids: CSATGLTYQETQYF. CDR3 DNA sequence: TGCAGTGCCACGGGACTAACCTACCAAGAGACCCAGTACTTC.

This clonotype came up once. The chain carries TRBV20-1 and TRBJ2-1; 13 bases are shared with TRBD2. The CDR3 covers 14 residues. V lost 6 bases to trimming and J lost 10 bases; unmatched junction nucleotides: 9. The V gene's germline CDR1 is DFQATT and CDR2 SNEGSKA (reference sequence). This CDR3 reads CSALTSGGHSEQFF. CDR3 coding DNA: TGCAGTGCCCTGACTAGCGGGGGGCACAGCGAGCAGTTCTTC.

V is TRBV27 and J is TRBJ2-5, with D perhaps being TRBD1 or TRBD2 (5 bases each). CDR1 MNHEY and CDR2 SMNVEV come from the germline V gene (reference sequence). V lost 3 bases to trimming and J lost 7 bases, with 12 bases between them. CDR3 length: 13 amino acids. In DNA form, the CDR3 reads TGTGCCAGCAGTTTGGGGGTATTCGGGACCCAGTACTTC. Translated, it gives CASSLGVFGTQYF.

This chain uses TRBV19 with TRBJ2-1, with D perhaps assigned TRBD1 or TRBD2 (5 bases each). CDR1 is LNHDA and CDR2 is SQIVND in the germline V gene (reference sequence). Trimming stripped 6 bases from V and 4 bases from J, with 13 bases between. The CDR3 is 14 amino acids. CDR3 sequence: CASRSGRLYNEQFF. The CDR3 DNA sequence: TGTGCCAGTAGGTCGGGGCGCCTTTACAATGAGCAGTTCTTC. The complete variable domain, with remaining parts taken from reference TRBV19 and TRBJ2-1, reads DGGITQSPKYLFRKEGQNVTLSCEQNLNHDAMYWYRQDPGQGLRLIYYSQIVNDFQKGDIAEGYSVSREKKESFPLTVTSAQKNPTAFYLCASRSGRLYNEQFFGPGTRLTVL.

The V and J genes are TRBV20-1 and TRBJ2-3; the D gene is possibly TRBD1 (6 bases). The germline gives CDR1 DFQATT, CDR2 SNEGSKA (reference sequence). Trimming cost V 5 bases and J 2 bases, with 17 bases left between them. The length of the CDR3 is 15 residues. The CDR3 region is CSAPGLGGYTDTQYF. The CDR3 nucleotides are TGCAGTGCTCCAGGATTAGGGGGTTACACAGATACGCAGTATTTT.

The rearrangement uses TRBV10-3 and TRBJ2-2; 12 positions match TRBD2. The germline V gene encodes CDR1 ENHRY and CDR2 SYGVKD. CDR3 length: 16 amino acids. V lost 10 bases, J lost 1 base, and 7 bases stayed unmatched. The CDR3, as DNA: TGTGCCACCCGGACTAGCGGGGAGCGGAACACCGGGGAGCTGTTTTTT. Encoded protein: CATRTSGERNTGELFF.

The rearrangement links TRBV20-1 to TRBJ2-1; 8 bases align to TRBD2. With V trimmed by 5 bases and J by 0 bases, 9 bases remained unmatched. This CDR3 contains 16 residues. Germline-derived CDR1 and CDR2 are DFQATT and SNEGSKA (reference sequence). CDR3 protein: CSAGKTGGGSYNEQFF. As DNA, the CDR3 is TGCAGTGCTGGCAAAACGGGGGGGGGCTCCTACAATGAGCAGTTCTTC.

V gene TRBV25-1 combines with J gene TRBJ1-1; perhaps TRBD1 as D (5 bases). The V and J ends lost 0 bases and 6 bases respectively, with 11 bases between them. The CDR3 is 14 amino acids. The germline V gene has CDR1 MGHDK and CDR2 SYGVNS. CDR3 sequence reads: CASSEYGGTAEAFF. Written as DNA, the CDR3 is TGTGCCAGCAGTGAATACGGCGGGACCGCTGAAGCTTTCTTT.

V gene TRBV4-1 combines with J gene TRBJ2-5; TRBD2 matches at 11 bases. V dropped 4 bases and J dropped 3; count of bases not matched to a gene: 4. This CDR3 contains 15 residues. The germline V gene has CDR1 MGHRA and CDR2 YSYEKL. The CDR3 loop is CASSLMGLAEETQYF. The DNA of the CDR3 is TGCGCCAGCAGCCTCATGGGACTAGCGGAAGAGACCCAGTACTTC.

This clonotype came up once. One junction end does not reproduce the germline sequence, and a read error may be involved. The chain is built from TRBV20-1 and TRBJ2-6; D gene uncertain. This CDR3 spans 13 amino acids. CDR1 is DFQATT, CDR2 SNEGSKA, per germline (reference sequence). CDR3 DNA: TGCAGTGCTCTAGGCTCTGGGGTCAACGTCCTGACTTTC. This translates into CSALGSGVNVLTF.

This sequence joins TRBV15 and TRBJ1-2; D gene ambiguous. There are 13 residues in the CDR3. Trimming removed 3 bases from V and 4 bases from J, with 9 bases in between. Germline CDR1 and CDR2: LNHNV and YYDKDF (reference sequence). For the CDR3, the DNA is TGTGCCACCAGCAGGTCCTCCTCCTATGGCTACACCTTC. It encodes CATSRSSSYGYTF. Together with reference TRBV15 and TRBJ1-2, the CDR3 gives the full variable domain: DAMVIQNPRYQVTQFGKPVTLSCSQTLNHNVMYWYQQKSSQAPKLLFHYYDKDFNNEADTPDNFQSRRPNTSFCFLDIRSPGLGDTAMYLCATSRSSSYGYTFGSGTRLTVV.

The chain carries TRBV29-1 and TRBJ2-4; the match to TRBD1 covers 7 bases. CDR3 length: 13 amino acids. CDR1 is SQVTM and CDR2 is ANQGSEA in the germline V gene. The V segment lost 2 bases and the J segment 6 bases; nucleotides outside the gene matches: 4. CDR3 in DNA: TGCAGCGTTGAACAGGGGGTTGGAAACATTCAGTACTTC. It yields the protein CSVEQGVGNIQYF. Using reference TRBV29-1 and TRBJ2-4 for the parts outside the CDR3, the full variable domain is SAVISQKPSRDICQRGTSLTIQCQVDSQVTMMFWYRQQPGQSLTLIATANQGSEATYESGFVIDKFPISRPNLTFSTLTVSNMSPEDSSIYLCSVEQGVGNIQYFGAGTRLSVL.

This clonotype was detected only once. The V and J genes are TRBV7-3 and TRBJ2-1, with 11 bases that match TRBD2. V lost 5 bases to trimming and J lost 8 bases; unmatched junction nucleotides: 8. The CDR3 runs to 15 residues. From germline, CDR1 is SGHTA and CDR2 FQGTGA. This CDR3 is CASSLGTSGQHEQFF. CDR3 DNA sequence: TGTGCCAGCAGCCTCGGGACTAGCGGCCAGCATGAGCAGTTCTTC.

This chain links TRBV3-1 with TRBJ1-2; 8 bases are shared with TRBD1. The CDR3 has 12 residues. Germline V CDR1 and CDR2: LGHDT, YNNKEL (reference sequence). The trim removed 1 base at V and 13 bases at J, leaving 5 bases unmatched. CDR3 sequence reads: CASSQVQGAVTF. In nucleotides, the CDR3 is TGTGCCAGCAGCCAAGTGCAGGGGGCCGTCACCTTC.

The chain recombines TRBV6-5 with TRBJ2-5; the match to TRBD2 covers 11 bases. The germline gives CDR1 MNHEY, CDR2 SVGAGI. With V trimmed by 2 bases and J by 2 bases, 4 bases remained unmatched. The CDR3 is 16 residues long. CDR3 in amino acids: CASSYPGTSGQETQYF. The CDR3 DNA reads as TGTGCCAGCAGTTACCCCGGGACTAGCGGACAAGAGACCCAGTACTTC.

The CDR3 region has the DNA TGCAGTGCTAGATTAGCGGGGGAGAAGTACAATGAGCAGTTCTTC. It codes for CSARLAGEKYNEQFF. The chain has TRBV20-1 and TRBJ2-1, with TRBD2 matching 9 bases. Trimming cost V 2 bases and J 4 bases; bases outside gene matches: 6. Germline V CDR1 and CDR2: DFQATT, SNEGSKA (reference sequence). There are 15 residues in the CDR3.

This clonotype appeared once. This chain uses TRBV10-3 with TRBJ1-2, with D perhaps matching TRBD1 (5 bases). Trimming left V 0 bases short and J 3 bases short, with 8 bases between. This CDR3 spans 14 amino acids. Germline V gene data show CDR1 as ENHRY and CDR2 as SYGVKD. CDR3: CAISESGGDYGYTF. For the CDR3, the DNA is TGTGCCATCAGTGAGTCGGGGGGAGACTATGGCTACACCTTC.

The chain employs TRBV30 and TRBJ1-5; D is undetermined. The germline CDR1 and CDR2 sequences are GTSNPN and SVGIG (reference sequence). Trimming took 2 bases from V and 4 from J, leaving 9 bases between them. There are 13 residues in the CDR3. This CDR3 is CAWSLKGNQPQHF. As DNA, the CDR3 is TGTGCCTGGAGTTTAAAAGGGAATCAGCCCCAGCATTTT.

V gene TRBV29-1 combines with J gene TRBJ1-2; 8 bases are a match to TRBD1. CDR1 and CDR2 from the germline V gene are SQVTM and ANQGSEA. V was clipped by 0 bases and J by 0 bases; unmatched bases: 3. There are 15 residues in the CDR3. The CDR3 loop is CSVEELQGANYGYTF. CDR3 nucleotide sequence: TGCAGCGTTGAAGAATTACAGGGGGCTAACTATGGCTACACCTTC.

The V call is TRBV25-1, the J call TRBJ1-1; D is uncertain. The CDR3 contains 14 residues. Germline CDR1 is MGHDK and CDR2 is SYGVNS. The V gene lost 10 bases and the J gene lost 2 bases, with 17 bases spanning the gap. The CDR3 coding sequence is TGTGCCACCTCAATCAGGAGCCCAAACACTGAAGCTTTCTTT. Translated, it gives CATSIRSPNTEAFF.

The chain recombines TRBV28 with TRBJ2-2; D call uncertain. Trimming removed 6 bases at V and 3 bases at J, with 8 bases between. The CDR3 sequence is 13 residues long. Germline values: CDR1 MDHEN, CDR2 SYDVKM. CDR3 residues: CASSSAYTGELFF. CDR3 sequence (DNA): TGTGCCAGCAGCTCAGCTTACACCGGGGAGCTGTTTTTT.

The rearrangement uses TRBV2 and TRBJ2-4; D gene uncertain. The CDR3 is 13 amino acids. V lost 7 bases and J 0 bases, leaving 7 bases between the germline ends. The germline gives CDR1 SNHLY, CDR2 FYNNEI. CDR3 sequence reads: CASNDLAKNIQYF. CDR3 in DNA: TGTGCCAGCAACGACTTAGCCAAAAACATTCAGTACTTC.

The chain recombines TRBV20-1 with TRBJ2-7, with TRBD1 as a possible D gene (6 bases). The length of the CDR3 is 13 residues. Trimming cost V 6 bases and J 6 bases, with 18 bases left between them. Germline V gives CDR1 DFQATT, CDR2 SNEGSKA (reference sequence). The CDR3 is CSARGRLVGEQYF. CDR3 nucleotide sequence: TGCAGTGCCAGGGGAAGGCTAGTGGGCGAGCAGTACTTC.

The chain employs TRBV30 and TRBJ1-6; 7 nucleotides agree with TRBD1. CDR1 is GTSNPN, CDR2 SVGIG, per germline (reference sequence). The length of the CDR3 is 18 residues. Unmatched junction bases numbered 10, after V lost 2 bases and J lost 0 bases. The CDR3, as DNA: TGTGCCTGGAGTCGGGACAGCGCCCTCCTCTCCTATAATTCACCCCTCCACTTT. This sequence encodes CAWSRDSALLSYNSPLHF.

This clonotype was recorded only once. The V and J genes are TRBV9 and TRBJ1-2; D gene unclear. In germline, CDR1 is SGDLS, CDR2 YYNGEE. This CDR3 is 13 amino acids long. Between the trimmed V and J ends, which lost 0 bases and 1 base, there was a span of 4 bases. CDR3 region: CASSVAGNYGYTF. For the CDR3, the DNA is TGTGCCAGCAGCGTAGCCGGTAACTATGGCTACACCTTC.

This clonotype was observed a single time. The V and J genes are TRBV5-4 and TRBJ1-2; possible D gene TRBD1, 5 bases. V was trimmed by 0 bases and J by 6 bases, leaving 9 bases between them. Germline values: CDR1 SGHNT, CDR2 YYREEE (reference sequence). The CDR3 sequence is 13 residues long. CDR3 coding DNA: TGTGCCAGCAGCTTGGTACAGGACGATGGCTACACCTTC. It codes for CASSLVQDDGYTF.

V is TRBV4-2 and J is TRBJ1-4, with D uncertain. Per the germline V gene, CDR1 is LGHNA and CDR2 is YNFKEQ. This CDR3 comprises 12 residues. V lost 2 bases and J lost 7, with 5 bases in between. CDR3 sequence reads: CASSQTAEKLFF. DNA of the CDR3: TGTGCCAGCAGCCAAACCGCTGAAAAACTGTTTTTT.

The rearrangement links TRBV18 to TRBJ1-5; unclear D gene. CDR1 and CDR2 from the germline V gene are KGHSH and LQKENI. This CDR3 contains 16 residues. Between the trimmed V and J ends, which lost 2 bases and 1 base, there was a span of 12 bases. DNA of the CDR3: TGTGCCAGCTCACCAAAGGCAGGAGGCAGCAATCAGCCCCAGCATTTT. This gives the protein CASSPKAGGSNQPQHF.